This TCR beta chain was identified in a study of shared clonotypes between healthy human individuals. Measured with immunoSEQ multiplex PCR; TCRdb has only the in-frame clones, and not every one. This sample has hundreds of thousands of clones, with around 80% found just once. The germline V gene has CDR1 SGHVS and CDR2 FNYEAQ. The CDR3 has 18 residues. V was clipped by 1 base and J by 0 bases, with 17 bases between them. Source material: PBMCs. This receptor was identified in a woman in her thirties or forties in good health. Some clones in this sample may be carry-over from other donors' samples. The gene calls are TRBV7-6 and TRBJ2-3; D unclear. This CDR3 reads CASSLGVGQTFSTDTQYF. CDR3 DNA: TGTGCCAGCAGCTTAGGGGTAGGGCAGACGTTTAGCACAGATACGCAGTATTTT. Using reference TRBV7-6 and TRBJ2-3 for the parts outside the CDR3, the full variable domain is GAGVSQSPRYKVTKRGQDVALRCDPISGHVSLYWYRQALGQGPEFLTYFNYEAQQDKSGLPNDRFSAERPEGSISTLTIQRTEQRDSAMYRCASSLGVGQTFSTDTQYFGPGTRLTVL.